The entry below gives a single T cell receptor (beta chain) sequence along with its context. Its cognate antigen is unknown. The sample is drawn from a study of T cell responses to AZD1222 COVID-19 vaccine. General study results and limits: Spike-wide coverage was observed for vaccine-associated CD4 TCRs, with dominant responses at 160-218 and 743-854.

V dropped 3 bases and J dropped 8 bases, with 10 bases sitting between them. The CDR3 spans 12 residues. Germline lookup yields CDR1 LNHNV and CDR2 YYDKDF (reference sequence). The protocol was immunoSEQ multiplex PCR, while the TCRdb copy is restricted to in-frame clones and leaves out a portion. The sample includes around 84,000 clones, around 90% of them seen just once. V usage is TRBV15 and J usage is TRBJ1-2, with a tentative D call TRBD1 (5 bases). This sample comprised peripheral blood, obtained on day 0 of AZD1222 vaccination. This TCR came from an adult in good health. The CDR3 sequence is CATSSSGNGYTF. The CDR3 nucleotides are TGTGCCACCAGCAGCTCAGGGAACGGCTACACCTTC.